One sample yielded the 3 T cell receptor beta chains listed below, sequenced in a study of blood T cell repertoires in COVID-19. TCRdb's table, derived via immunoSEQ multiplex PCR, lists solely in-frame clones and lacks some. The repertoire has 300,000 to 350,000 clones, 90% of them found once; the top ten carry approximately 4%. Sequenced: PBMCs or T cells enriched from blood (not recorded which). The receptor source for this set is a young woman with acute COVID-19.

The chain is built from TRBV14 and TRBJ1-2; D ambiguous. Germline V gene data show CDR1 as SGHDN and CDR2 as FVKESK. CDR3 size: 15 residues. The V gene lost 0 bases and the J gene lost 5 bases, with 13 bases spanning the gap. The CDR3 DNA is TGTGCCAGCAGCCAAGATCTTGGAGTAAGATATGGCTACACCTTC. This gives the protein CASSQDLGVRYGYTF.

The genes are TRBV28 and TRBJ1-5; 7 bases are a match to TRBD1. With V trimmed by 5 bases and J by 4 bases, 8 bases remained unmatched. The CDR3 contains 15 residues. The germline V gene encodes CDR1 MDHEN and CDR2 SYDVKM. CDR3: CASSAHRGGNQPQHF. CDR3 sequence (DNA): TGTGCCAGCAGTGCGCACAGGGGCGGGAATCAGCCCCAGCATTTT.

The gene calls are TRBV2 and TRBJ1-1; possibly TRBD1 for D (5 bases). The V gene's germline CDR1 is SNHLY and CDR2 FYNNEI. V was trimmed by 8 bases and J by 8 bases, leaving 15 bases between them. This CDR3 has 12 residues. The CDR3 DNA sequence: TGTGCCAGCCCAGGAGGGACCAACGAAGCTTTCTTT. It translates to CASPGGTNEAFF.